Following are 11 T cell receptor beta chains from one sample sequenced in a study of regulatory T cells in long-lasting Graves disease. Both iRepertoire HTBI primers and Arm-PCR of CDR3 regions were used to build the TCR beta libraries. Using its own MiXCR run on the multiplex PCR reads, TCRdb lists one record per CDR3 protein. The profile shows 350,000 to 450,000 distinct CDR3 sequences, approximately 25% of them singletons. Time point indicated: persistent/refractory GD, antithyroid drugs over 5 years with positive TRAb. From PBMCs, RNA was extracted and then used to make the TCR library. This sample comprised peripheral blood mononuclear cells (PBMCs), obtained when the disease was refractory, from a patient treated with antithyroid drugs. The origin of the receptors is a woman aged 40 to 50 with Graves disease.

This clonotype was picked up many times. Here the CDR3 reads CASSLLGLAGPQETQYF. In DNA form, the CDR3 reads TGTGCCAGCAGTTTATTGGGACTAGCGGGGCCACAAGAGACCCAGTACTTC. The chain employs TRBV28 and TRBJ2-5; TRBD2 matches at 13 bases. This CDR3 contains 17 residues. Germline V CDR1 and CDR2: MDHEN, SYDVKM. Germline trimming cut 1 base from V and 2 bases from J; bases unmatched to any gene: 4.

The gene calls are TRBV18 and TRBJ1-4; maybe TRBD1 (6 bases). This CDR3 region has 16 residues. Trimming cost V 2 bases and J 5 bases, with 15 bases left between them. Germline V gene sequence: CDR1 KGHSH, CDR2 LQKENI. This CDR3 is CASSPVSGGANEKLFF. CDR3 bases: TGTGCCAGCTCACCAGTTTCTGGGGGCGCCAATGAAAAACTGTTTTTT.

This clonotype has a count of ten or more. This chain uses TRBV20-1 with TRBJ2-7, with D possibly being TRBD2 (6 bases). CDR3 length: 17 amino acids. Per the germline V gene, CDR1 is DFQATT and CDR2 is SNEGSKA (reference sequence). Trimming took off 3 bases at V and 6 bases at J, with 27 bases between the two ends. CDR3 in DNA: TGCAGTGCTAGTGAGCTAGCGCCGCCAAGGACGGGTGGCGAGCAGTACTTC. It yields the protein CSASELAPPRTGGEQYF.

In its sample, this clonotype was seen many times. The J gene is TRBJ1-6, the V gene TRBV6-1; no clear D. Per the germline V gene, CDR1 is MNHNS and CDR2 is SASEGT. CDR3 length equals 14 residues. Trimming stripped 3 bases from V and 8 bases from J, with 11 bases between. CDR3 in DNA: TGTGCCAGCAGTGACGGGAGGGCGGATTCACCCCTCCACTTT. Encoded protein: CASSDGRADSPLHF.

This chain joins TRBV4-1 and TRBJ2-5; a possible D gene is TRBD2 (6 bases). Germline CDR1 MGHRA, CDR2 YSYEKL. V was cut by 4 bases and J by 6 bases, with 21 bases left in between. This CDR3 contains 16 residues. CDR3 in amino acids: CASSPSTGRTNKTQYF. The CDR3 nucleotides are TGCGCCAGCAGCCCGTCTACCGGGAGAACGAATAAGACCCAGTACTTC.

This clonotype was detected a few times. The CDR3 sequence is CASSSARVSYEQYF. In nucleotides, the CDR3 is TGTGCCAGCAGCTCAGCCAGGGTCTCCTACGAGCAGTACTTC. J is TRBJ2-7 and V is TRBV11-2; TRBD1 is a possible D gene (5 bases). Between the trimmed V and J ends, which lost 4 bases and 0 bases, there was a span of 10 bases. The CDR3 runs 14 residues. Germline loops: CDR1 SGHAT, CDR2 FQNNGV. Using reference TRBV11-2 and TRBJ2-7 for the parts outside the CDR3, the full variable domain is EAGVAQSPRYKIIEKRQSVAFWCNPISGHATLYWYQQILGQGPKLLIQFQNNGVVDDSQLPKDRFSAERLKGVDSTLKIQPAKLEDSAVYLCASSSARVSYEQYFGPGTRLTVT.

V and J are TRBV12-3 or TRBV12-4 and TRBJ2-7; TRBD1 matches 7 bases. There are 15 residues in the CDR3. The V gene end was trimmed by 4 bases and the J gene end by 2 bases; junction bases not matched to a gene: 8. The CDR3 DNA reads TGTGCCAGCAGTTCCTCGTATGGGACAGCCTACGAGCAGTACTTC. This gives the protein CASSSSYGTAYEQYF.

This chain joins TRBV12-5 and TRBJ1-2; D call uncertain. The CDR3 length is 12 residues. Germline CDR1 and CDR2: LGHNT and FRNRAP. Trimming shortened V by 4 bases and J by 5 bases, and 8 bases separated the two germline ends. CDR3 protein: CASGWGSYGYTF. The CDR3 DNA reads as TGTGCTAGTGGTTGGGGATCTTATGGCTACACCTTC.

Notes on this clonotype: One base away lies a much larger clone, so this may be a sequencing read error. V gene TRBV12-3 or TRBV12-4 combines with J gene TRBJ1-1, with a possible D match to TRBD1 (5 bases). Trimming stripped 5 bases from V and 1 base from J, with 17 bases between. The CDR3 runs 16 residues. This chain's CDR3 is CASSLSGARGNTEAFF. The CDR3 DNA is TGTGCCAGCAGTCTTAGTGGGGCCCGAGGGAACACTGAAGCTTTCTTT.

The chain has TRBV7-9 and TRBJ2-2; TRBD1 matches 7 bases. The CDR3 has 13 amino acids. Germline V gene sequence: CDR1 SEHNR, CDR2 FQNEAQ (reference sequence). Losses at the gene ends were 6 bases for V and 7 bases for J; bases not matched to a gene: 5. The CDR3, as DNA: TGTGCCAGCAGGCAAGGGGGCATCGGGGAGCTGTTTTTT. This translates into CASRQGGIGELFF.

This chain uses TRBV28 with TRBJ2-3; D is unresolved. Trimming took 8 bases from V and 1 from J, leaving 7 bases between them. The CDR3 is 12 amino acids. The germline V gene has CDR1 MDHEN and CDR2 SYDVKM. The DNA of the CDR3 is TGTGCCAGCGGGAAAGGCACAGATACGCAGTATTTT. Amino acids: CASGKGTDTQYF.